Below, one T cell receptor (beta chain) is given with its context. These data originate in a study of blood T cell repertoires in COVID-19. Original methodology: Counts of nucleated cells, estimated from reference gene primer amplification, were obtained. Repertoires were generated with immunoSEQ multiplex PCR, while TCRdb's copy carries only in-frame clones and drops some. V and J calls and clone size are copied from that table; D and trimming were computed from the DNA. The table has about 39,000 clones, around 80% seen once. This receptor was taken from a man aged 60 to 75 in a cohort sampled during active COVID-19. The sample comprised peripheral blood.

The CDR3 coding sequence is TGTGCCAGCAGTGAGACGACAGGGAGCACAGATACGCAGTATTTT. Its translation is CASSETTGSTDTQYF. V usage is TRBV2 and J usage is TRBJ2-3; TRBD1 matches 7 bases. V dropped 3 bases and J dropped 0; count of bases not matched to a gene: 3. The germline V gene has CDR1 SNHLY and CDR2 FYNNEI. CDR3 length: 15 amino acids.